Shown below are 19 T cell receptor beta chains from a single sample sequenced in a study of STAT5B mutations in CD4+ large granular lymphocyte leukemia. This table comes from immunoSEQ multiplex PCR, and its TCRdb copy is limited to in-frame clones, with some not included. The sample lists tens of thousands of clones, 70% to 90% occurring once. The material sequenced was CD4+ T cells from blood buffy coats. All receptors derive from a human donor in good health.

This sequence joins TRBV2 and TRBJ2-3, with D perhaps being TRBD1 or TRBD2 (5 bases each). The CDR3 consists of 13 residues. Looked up from germline, CDR1 is SNHLY and CDR2 is FYNNEI. The germline V and J ends were trimmed by 8 bases and 0 bases, with 9 bases remaining between them. This CDR3 reads CASARGSTDTQYF. In DNA, the CDR3 is TGTGCCAGCGCACGGGGCAGCACAGATACGCAGTATTTT.

This rearrangement joins TRBV19 to TRBJ2-7; a possible D gene is TRBD1 (6 bases). With 5 bases removed from V and 3 bases from J, the gap between germline ends came to 20 bases. The CDR3 is 16 amino acids. Germline V gene sequence: CDR1 LNHDA, CDR2 SQIVND (reference sequence). The chain's CDR3 is CASSPMMAGEDYEQYF. The CDR3 coding sequence is TGTGCCAGTAGTCCCATGATGGCAGGGGAAGACTACGAGCAGTACTTC.

V and J are TRBV5-1 and TRBJ2-7; no reliable D call. Trimming left V 4 bases short and J 2 bases short, with 7 bases between. The CDR3 loop spans 12 amino acids. CDR1 SGHRS and CDR2 YFSETQ come from the germline V gene. The CDR3 DNA reads TGCGCCAGCAGCCTAACCACCTACGAGCAGTACTTC. This codes for CASSLTTYEQYF.

V is TRBV2 and J is TRBJ1-4, with D maybe TRBD1 (5 bases). The ends were cut back, 5 bases at V and 7 bases at J, with 11 bases in the middle. This CDR3 region has 13 residues. Germline assignment: CDR1 SNHLY and CDR2 FYNNEI. CDR3 bases: TGTGCCAGCAGTCGGCAGGGTAGTGAAAAACTGTTTTTT. It yields the protein CASSRQGSEKLFF.

V usage is TRBV14 and J usage is TRBJ2-7, with D possibly TRBD2 on 6 matching bases. CDR1 SGHDN and CDR2 FVKESK come from the germline V gene. This CDR3 contains 12 residues. The V and J ends lost 2 bases and 8 bases respectively, with 10 bases between them. The CDR3 DNA reads as TGTGCCAGCAGCCAACTTACTAGCAAGCAGTACTTC. Translation gives CASSQLTSKQYF.

J is TRBJ1-5 and V is TRBV19, with 9 bases that match TRBD1. Germline CDR1 is LNHDA and CDR2 is SQIVND (reference sequence). The CDR3 totals 13 residues. V shed 5 bases and J 6 bases; nucleotides not matched to a gene: 2. The CDR3 reads CASSGTGFQPQHF. Here the CDR3 DNA reads TGTGCCAGTAGTGGGACAGGGTTTCAGCCCCAGCATTTT.

The V and J genes are TRBV10-1 and TRBJ2-3; TRBD2 is a possible D gene (5 bases). V gave up 0 bases and J gave up 10 bases, with 14 bases separating them. Per the germline V gene, CDR1 is WNHNN and CDR2 is SYGVQD (reference sequence). The CDR3 runs to 14 residues. The CDR3 reads CASSESRRTRSQYF. CDR3 nucleotide sequence: TGCGCCAGCAGTGAGTCGAGGAGGACCCGGTCGCAGTATTTT.

The V and J genes are TRBV7-9 and TRBJ1-4, with D possibly matching TRBD1 (6 bases). V was pared by 5 bases and J by 6 bases, with 19 bases between. Germline V gene lookup returns CDR1 SEHNR and CDR2 FQNEAQ (reference sequence). The CDR3 is 16 residues long. The DNA for the CDR3 is TGTGCCAGCAGCCCCGGACTGGGGAAGGGGGATGAAAAACTGTTTTTT. Translating gives CASSPGLGKGDEKLFF.

This chain uses TRBV5-1 with TRBJ2-2; 8 bases align to TRBD2. The V and J ends lost 2 bases and 5 bases, in that order; junction bases with no gene match: 5. The CDR3 consists of 15 residues. The germline V gene encodes CDR1 SGHRS and CDR2 YFSETQ. The CDR3 loop is CASSLGAGETGELFF. The CDR3 bases are TGCGCCAGCAGCTTAGGAGCGGGAGAGACCGGGGAGCTGTTTTTT.

This chain links TRBV7-6 with TRBJ2-2; a weak D match, TRBD1 (6 bases). Trimming pared 5 bases from V and 5 bases from J, leaving 18 bases between. Germline V lookup: CDR1 SGHVS, CDR2 FNYEAQ. This CDR3 has 16 residues. The DNA of the CDR3 is TGTGCCAGCAGCCCCCTTACAGGGTCAAATACCGGGGAGCTGTTTTTT. Translating gives CASSPLTGSNTGELFF.

This sequence joins TRBV5-1 and TRBJ2-3; a weak D match, TRBD1 (5 bases). The CDR3 is 15 amino acids. The germline V gene has CDR1 SGHRS and CDR2 YFSETQ. V lost 2 bases, J lost 5 bases, and 15 bases lay in between. CDR3 region: CASSFGQGRGDTQYF. The CDR3 nucleotides read TGCGCCAGCAGCTTTGGGCAGGGTAGAGGAGATACGCAGTATTTT.

Written as DNA, the CDR3 is TGTGCCAGCAGCCTCGGACAGGGGAATTCACCCCTCCACTTT. Translated: CASSLGQGNSPLHF. The genes are TRBV4-2 and TRBJ1-6, with 9 nucleotides matching TRBD1. Per germline, CDR1 LGHNA and CDR2 YNFKEQ. J gave up 7 bases and V 4 bases, and 2 bases lay outside the gene matches. This CDR3 comprises 14 residues.

The chain joins TRBV28 to TRBJ2-4, with TRBD1 matching 9 bases. Germline values: CDR1 MDHEN, CDR2 SYDVKM. This CDR3 contains 16 residues. J gave up 7 bases and V 7 bases, and 14 bases lay outside the gene matches. CDR3 in amino acids: CASIPGVGTGWNIQYF. Here the CDR3 DNA reads TGTGCCAGCATACCGGGGGTCGGGACAGGGTGGAACATTCAGTACTTC.

The gene calls are TRBV10-3 and TRBJ1-4; 9 bases line up with TRBD1. Germline V lookup: CDR1 ENHRY, CDR2 SYGVKD. The CDR3 spans 17 residues. V shed 11 bases, J shed 3 bases, and the junction held 16 bases outside the gene matches. The CDR3 sequence is CAARPGQGSEANEKLFF. The CDR3 DNA is TGTGCCGCCCGGCCTGGACAGGGGAGTGAGGCTAATGAAAAACTGTTTTTT.

The V and J genes are TRBV18 and TRBJ2-7; 11 bases line up with TRBD2. Germline assignment: CDR1 KGHSH and CDR2 LQKENI. CDR3 size: 15 residues. The ends lost 0 bases at V and 8 bases at J; junction bases unmatched: 6. The CDR3 DNA is TGTGCCAGCTCACCACCTTCCCTAGCGGGAGGTCAGCAGTACTTC. Encoded protein: CASSPPSLAGGQQYF.

The chain recombines TRBV20-1 with TRBJ2-7; either TRBD1 or TRBD2 may supply D (5 bases each). The germline gives CDR1 DFQATT, CDR2 SNEGSKA (reference sequence). The CDR3 length is 10 residues. Trimming cost V 5 bases and J 10 bases, with 12 bases left between them. This chain's CDR3 is CSADSGRQYF. CDR3 nucleotide sequence: TGCAGTGCTGATTCAGGGAGACAGTACTTC.

The chain uses TRBV9 and TRBJ2-2; D unclear. V lost 7 bases to trimming and J lost 2 bases, with 12 bases between them. CDR1 and CDR2 from the germline V gene are SGDLS and YYNGEE. CDR3 length: 14 amino acids. The CDR3 region has the DNA TGTGCCAGCGAACGGCAGACAAACACCGGGGAGCTGTTTTTT. Translated: CASERQTNTGELFF.

The V and J genes are TRBV7-2 and TRBJ1-4, with 7 bases matching TRBD1. Germline V gives CDR1 SGHTA, CDR2 FQGNSA. V was clipped by 5 bases and J by 2 bases; unmatched bases: 5. This CDR3 is built from 15 residues. CDR3: CASSPQTGTNEKLFF. The CDR3, as DNA: TGTGCCAGCAGCCCGCAGACAGGGACTAATGAAAAACTGTTTTTT.

V gene TRBV7-3 combines with J gene TRBJ2-6; a possible D gene is TRBD1 (6 bases). The CDR3 sequence is 16 residues long. Germline V CDR1 and CDR2: SGHTA, FQGTGA. V shed 1 base and J shed 4 bases, with 11 bases lying between them. This chain's CDR3 is CASSLNRQAGANVLTF. The CDR3 nucleotides are TGTGCCAGCAGCTTAAACAGACAGGCCGGGGCCAACGTCCTGACTTTC.